These 28 T cell receptor beta chains came from one sample sequenced in a study of T cells after posttransplantation cyclophosphamide. Only in-frame clones appear in the TCRdb table, and some are missing; sequencing was by immunoSEQ multiplex PCR. The table includes tens of thousands of clones, about 86% detected once. The sequencing input was PBMCs. These receptors were collected from a man aged 30-40 years with a blood cancer, CMV-positive, and with a related stem cell donor.

This sequence joins TRBV9 and TRBJ2-7; 8 bases are shared with TRBD1. After removal of 4 bases from V and 6 bases from J, the junction contained 9 bases not matched to a gene. The CDR3 has 14 amino acids. The germline V gene encodes CDR1 SGDLS and CDR2 YYNGEE. As DNA, the CDR3 is TGTGCCAGCAGCTCTCGGACAGGGACCGGCGAGCAGTACTTC. This gives the protein CASSSRTGTGEQYF.

CDR3 sequence (DNA): TGTGCCTGGACCGCGGGTGCAGATACGCAGTATTTT. As protein: CAWTAGADTQYF. This chain joins TRBV30 and TRBJ2-3; D is possibly TRBD2 (5 bases). The V gene lost 4 bases and the J gene lost 4 bases, with 9 bases spanning the gap. The germline V gene encodes CDR1 GTSNPN and CDR2 SVGIG (reference sequence). The CDR3 length is 12 residues.

The V call is TRBV2, the J call TRBJ2-7; 7 bases are a match to TRBD1. V was clipped by 7 bases and J by 2 bases; unmatched bases: 11. Germline loops: CDR1 SNHLY, CDR2 FYNNEI. The CDR3 runs to 15 residues. The CDR3, as DNA: TGTGCCAGCACGCCATGGGACAGTAGAGCCTACGAGCAGTACTTC. This gives the protein CASTPWDSRAYEQYF. The full variable domain, its missing parts supplied by reference TRBV2 and TRBJ2-7, is EPEVTQTPSHQVTQMGQEVILRCVPISNHLYFYWYRQILGQKVEFLVSFYNNEISEKSEIFDDQFSVERPDGSNFTLKIRSTKLEDSAMYFCASTPWDSRAYEQYFGPGTRLTVT.

V is TRBV11-3 and J is TRBJ2-7, with a possible D match to TRBD1 (5 bases). V gave up 5 bases and J gave up 6 bases, with 17 bases separating them. This CDR3 is built from 14 residues. The germline gives CDR1 SGHNT, CDR2 YENEEA. CDR3 protein: CASSPQAGRPEQYF. In DNA, the CDR3 is TGTGCCAGCAGCCCACAGGCTGGGCGACCCGAGCAGTACTTC. Based on the CDR3 plus reference TRBV11-3 and TRBJ2-7, the full variable domain is EAGVVQSPRYKIIEKKQPVAFWCNPISGHNTLYWYLQNLGQGPELLIRYENEEAVDDSQLPKDRFSAERLKGVDSTLKIQPAELGDSAVYLCASSPQAGRPEQYFGPGTRLTVT.

The chain is built from TRBV7-9 and TRBJ1-5, with 7 bases matching TRBD1. This CDR3 has 14 residues. After removal of 5 bases from V and 9 bases from J, the junction contained 10 bases not matched to a gene. In germline, CDR1 is SEHNR, CDR2 FQNEAQ (reference sequence). The CDR3 bases are TGTGCCAGCAGCGAAACAGGGGACCCGAGGCCCCAGCATTTT. It translates to CASSETGDPRPQHF.

The J gene is TRBJ2-1, the V gene TRBV7-9, with D unclear. Trimming shortened V by 2 bases and J by 4 bases, and 6 bases separated the two germline ends. Per the germline V gene, CDR1 is SEHNR and CDR2 is FQNEAQ (reference sequence). CDR3 length: 13 residues. The CDR3 here is CASSLSGYNEQFF. CDR3 nucleotide sequence: TGTGCCAGCAGCTTATCAGGTTACAATGAGCAGTTCTTC.

The J gene is TRBJ2-7, the V gene TRBV5-6; D not resolved. The CDR3 sequence is 12 residues long. Trimming stripped 2 bases from V and 2 bases from J, with 5 bases between. CDR1 and CDR2 from the germline V gene are SGHDT and YYEEEE. The CDR3 DNA follows: TGTGCCAGCAGCTTCAGTACCTACGAGCAGTACTTC. Translation: CASSFSTYEQYF.

The chain links TRBV2 to TRBJ2-7; 7 bases agree with TRBD2. V lost 7 bases, J lost 0 bases, and 6 bases stayed unmatched. CDR1 and CDR2 (germline): SNHLY, FYNNEI. The CDR3 covers 14 residues. Written as DNA, the CDR3 is TGTGCCAGCATCCGGGGACTATCCTCCTACGAGCAGTACTTC. Translation: CASIRGLSSYEQYF.

The rearrangement joins TRBV19 to TRBJ2-1, with TRBD2 matching over 8 bases. This CDR3 has 15 residues. Germline lookup yields CDR1 LNHDA and CDR2 SQIVND (reference sequence). The trim removed 4 bases at V and 5 bases at J, leaving 7 bases unmatched. The CDR3 loop is CASSNQRELNNEQFF. CDR3 bases: TGTGCCAGTAGTAATCAGCGGGAGTTAAACAATGAGCAGTTCTTC.

The chain has TRBV7-3 and TRBJ2-7; weak D call: TRBD1 (7 bases). Looked up from germline, CDR1 is SGHTA and CDR2 is FQGTGA. Trimming took 5 bases from V and 4 from J, leaving 18 bases between them. The CDR3 covers 15 residues. CDR3 coding DNA: TGTGCCAGCAGCGCGGCTCAGGGGGGAGGTTACGAGCAGTACTTC. This translates into CASSAAQGGGYEQYF.

This chain joins TRBV7-8 and TRBJ1-2, with 7 bases fitting TRBD1. Germline V gives CDR1 SGHVS, CDR2 FQNEAQ. V lost 5 bases and J lost 4; bases outside the gene matches: 16. This CDR3 is built from 17 residues. CDR3 loop: CASSQQGPGDRGYGYTF. Written as DNA, the CDR3 is TGTGCCAGCAGCCAGCAAGGTCCCGGGGACAGAGGCTATGGCTACACCTTC.

The chain carries TRBV30 and TRBJ2-7, with D possibly being TRBD2 (5 bases). CDR1 and CDR2 from the germline V gene are GTSNPN and SVGIG (reference sequence). CDR3 length: 16 amino acids. V was pared by 1 base and J by 0 bases, with 16 bases between. For the CDR3, the DNA is TGTGCCTGGAGTGATCGGGGTTCGGTGAACTCCTACGAGCAGTACTTC. This codes for CAWSDRGSVNSYEQYF.

This chain uses TRBV11-2 with TRBJ2-1, with TRBD2 matching over 9 bases. Per the germline V gene, CDR1 is SGHAT and CDR2 is FQNNGV. This CDR3 contains 18 residues. The V and J ends lost 6 bases and 0 bases, in that order; junction bases with no gene match: 12. The CDR3 region is CASRAVGLREGSYNEQFF. The CDR3 DNA sequence: TGTGCCAGCAGGGCGGTCGGCTTGCGGGAGGGCTCCTACAATGAGCAGTTCTTC.

V usage is TRBV28 and J usage is TRBJ1-1, with 10 bases identical to TRBD1. Germline CDR1 reads MDHEN; CDR2 reads SYDVKM. The CDR3 totals 17 residues. J lost 4 bases, V lost 5 bases, and 13 bases had no gene match. The DNA for the CDR3 is TGTGCCAGCAGTGCCGACAGGGGGCGTGCTGCGAGCACTGAAGCTTTCTTT. Translated: CASSADRGRAASTEAFF.

The chain combines TRBV5-1 with TRBJ2-5, with D possibly TRBD1 on 5 matching bases. The germline gives CDR1 SGHRS, CDR2 YFSETQ. The CDR3 sequence is 13 residues long. Deletions cut 7 bases from V and 5 bases from J, with 15 bases between. The CDR3 nucleotides read TGCGCCAGCTTTAGGGGCGTAGGGGAGACCCAGTACTTC. Its translation is CASFRGVGETQYF.

The rearrangement links TRBV5-1 to TRBJ2-5; 10 bases are shared with TRBD2. This CDR3 spans 16 amino acids. Germline V gene data show CDR1 as SGHRS and CDR2 as YFSETQ. J gave up 0 bases and V 4 bases, and 6 bases lay outside the gene matches. CDR3 amino acids: CASSPGLAAYQETQYF. The CDR3 DNA is TGCGCCAGCAGCCCCGGACTAGCGGCGTACCAAGAGACCCAGTACTTC.

The V gene is TRBV7-9, the J gene TRBJ2-7; D is possibly TRBD2 (5 bases). Germline loops: CDR1 SEHNR, CDR2 FQNEAQ (reference sequence). Trimming stripped 2 bases from V and 2 bases from J, with 10 bases between. The CDR3 is 14 amino acids. CDR3: CASSLPGITYEQYF. DNA of the CDR3: TGTGCCAGCAGCTTACCCGGGATTACCTACGAGCAGTACTTC.

The chain links TRBV5-1 to TRBJ2-1; 7 positions agree with TRBD2. CDR1 and CDR2 (germline): SGHRS, YFSETQ. V lost 5 bases, J lost 8 bases, and 13 bases stayed unmatched. The CDR3 sequence is 15 residues long. CDR3 nucleotide sequence: TGCGCCAGCAGAACGACCCCGGGACTAATGGATGAGCAGTTCTTC. This sequence encodes CASRTTPGLMDEQFF.

The V gene is TRBV19, the J gene TRBJ2-5; perhaps TRBD1 as D (5 bases). This CDR3 comprises 14 residues. CDR1 and CDR2 from the germline V gene are LNHDA and SQIVND (reference sequence). V was cut by 6 bases and J by 1 base, with 12 bases left in between. The CDR3 DNA reads as TGTGCCAGTAGCAGGGCCTCAATCCAAGAGACCCAGTACTTC. It translates to CASSRASIQETQYF.

V and J are TRBV9 and TRBJ1-2, with 10 nucleotides matching TRBD1. Germline CDR1 is SGDLS and CDR2 is YYNGEE. Trimming took 3 bases from V and 10 from J; bases not matched to a gene: 15. This CDR3 is 16 amino acids long. In DNA form, the CDR3 reads TGTGCCAGCAGCGGAGAGACAGGGGGCTCTTTATTTTCCTACACCTTC. Translated, it gives CASSGETGGSLFSYTF.

The chain links TRBV6-5 to TRBJ2-7, with a possible D match to TRBD2 (6 bases). V was clipped by 6 bases and J by 7 bases, with 16 bases between them. The germline gives CDR1 MNHEY, CDR2 SVGAGI. The CDR3 is made up of 13 amino acids. The CDR3 bases are TGTGCCAGCAGCGACTTCCGGGCGGGGGAGCAGTACTTC. This gives the protein CASSDFRAGEQYF.

V usage is TRBV30 and J usage is TRBJ2-3, with 10 bases lining up with TRBD2. The CDR3 contains 15 residues. CDR1 GTSNPN and CDR2 SVGIG come from the germline V gene (reference sequence). V lost 3 bases to trimming and J lost 1 base; unmatched junction nucleotides: 4. The CDR3 DNA follows: TGTGCCTGGAGGGAGAGCGGGAGGGGCACAGATACGCAGTATTTT. This gives the protein CAWRESGRGTDTQYF. Filled out from reference TRBV30 and TRBJ2-3, the complete variable domain reads SQTIHQWPATLVQPVGSPLSLECTVEGTSNPNLYWYRQAAGRGLQLLFYSVGIGQISSEVPQNLSASRPQDRQFILSSKKLLLSDSGFYLCAWRESGRGTDTQYFGPGTRLTVL.

The chain is built from TRBV27 and TRBJ2-1, with 10 bases identical to TRBD2. The germline gives CDR1 MNHEY, CDR2 SMNVEV (reference sequence). The CDR3 runs 17 residues. Losses at the gene ends were 2 bases for V and 6 bases for J; bases not matched to a gene: 10. The DNA for the CDR3 is TGTGCCAGCAGTTTAATCTTCCGGACTAGCGGAGCCAATGAGCAGTTCTTC. Translation: CASSLIFRTSGANEQFF.

V and J are TRBV11-3 and TRBJ2-1; D is ambiguous. The CDR3 spans 14 residues. Germline lookup yields CDR1 SGHNT and CDR2 YENEEA. V was trimmed by 1 base and J by 8 bases, leaving 12 bases between them. CDR3 region: CASSLGVVPDEQFF. The CDR3 nucleotides are TGTGCCAGCAGCTTAGGCGTAGTCCCCGATGAGCAGTTCTTC.

This clone has more than one count but fewer than ten. The chain links TRBV11-3 to TRBJ1-3; D is unclear. CDR1 is SGHNT, CDR2 YENEEA, per germline. Trimming removed 0 bases at V and 0 bases at J, with 15 bases between. The CDR3 is 18 amino acids. Here the CDR3 reads CASSLDQGGSLSGNTIYF. Written as DNA, the CDR3 is TGTGCCAGCAGCTTAGATCAAGGCGGGAGCCTCTCTGGAAACACCATATATTTT.

CDR3 residues: CASSLSGSPYNEQFF. Written as DNA, the CDR3 is TGTGCCAGCAGCCTAAGCGGGAGTCCCTACAATGAGCAGTTCTTC. The V gene is TRBV9, the J gene TRBJ2-1; 8 nucleotides match TRBD2. Per germline, CDR1 SGDLS and CDR2 YYNGEE. The V segment lost 4 bases and the J segment 2 bases; nucleotides outside the gene matches: 5. The CDR3 totals 15 residues.

J is TRBJ2-1 and V is TRBV28, with TRBD1 matching 10 bases. The CDR3 consists of 12 residues. V gave up 8 bases and J gave up 8 bases; unmatched junction bases: 3. Germline V gene lookup returns CDR1 MDHEN and CDR2 SYDVKM. The CDR3, as DNA: TGTGCCAGCGGACAGGGGGTGGATGAGCAGTTCTTC. Encoded protein: CASGQGVDEQFF.

Only a few counts were recorded for this clone. The J gene is TRBJ2-7, the V gene TRBV10-1; TRBD1 matches 8 bases. V dropped 6 bases and J dropped 3; count of bases not matched to a gene: 4. The CDR3 loop spans 13 amino acids. Germline V gene sequence: CDR1 WNHNN, CDR2 SYGVQD (reference sequence). CDR3 region: CASSRGQGYEQYF. The CDR3 DNA is TGCGCCAGCAGCCGAGGACAGGGCTACGAGCAGTACTTC.